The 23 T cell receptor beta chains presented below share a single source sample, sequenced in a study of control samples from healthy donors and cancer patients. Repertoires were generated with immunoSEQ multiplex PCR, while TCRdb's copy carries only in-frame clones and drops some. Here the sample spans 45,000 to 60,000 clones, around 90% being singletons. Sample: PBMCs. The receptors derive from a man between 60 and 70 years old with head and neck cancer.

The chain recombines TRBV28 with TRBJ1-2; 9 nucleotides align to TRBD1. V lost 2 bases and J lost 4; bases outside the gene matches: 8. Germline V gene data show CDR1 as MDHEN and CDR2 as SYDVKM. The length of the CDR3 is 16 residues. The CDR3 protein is CASSLPNRGRVYGYTF. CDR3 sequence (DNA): TGTGCCAGCAGTTTACCAAACAGGGGGCGGGTCTATGGCTACACCTTC.

This CDR3 reads CASSDAGTGLMNTEAFF. The CDR3 DNA is TGTGCCAGCAGCGACGCCGGGACAGGGCTCATGAACACTGAAGCTTTCTTT. The chain joins TRBV5-4 to TRBJ1-1; 9 nucleotides agree with TRBD1. This CDR3 has 17 amino acids. Germline loops: CDR1 SGHNT, CDR2 YYREEE (reference sequence). Losses at the gene ends were 4 bases for V and 0 bases for J; bases not matched to a gene: 10.

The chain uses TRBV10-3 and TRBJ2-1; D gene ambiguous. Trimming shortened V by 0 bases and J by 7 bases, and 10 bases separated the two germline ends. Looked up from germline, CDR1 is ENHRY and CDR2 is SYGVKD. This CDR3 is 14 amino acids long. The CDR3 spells CAISESGSLNEQFF. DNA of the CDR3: TGTGCCATCAGTGAGTCAGGCAGCCTAAATGAGCAGTTCTTC.

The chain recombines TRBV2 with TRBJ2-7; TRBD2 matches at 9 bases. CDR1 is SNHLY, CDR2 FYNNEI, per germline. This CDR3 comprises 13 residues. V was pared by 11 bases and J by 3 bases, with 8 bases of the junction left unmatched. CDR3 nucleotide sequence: TGTGCCGGACGTAGCGGGGGCGACTACGAGCAGTACTTC. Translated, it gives CAGRSGGDYEQYF.

The CDR3 region has the DNA TGTGCCAGCAGTTTCTTACTAGCGGGGGGTAAAAACATTCAGTACTTC. Its protein is CASSFLLAGGKNIQYF. The V call is TRBV28, the J call TRBJ2-4; 12 nucleotides line up with TRBD2. Germline lookup yields CDR1 MDHEN and CDR2 SYDVKM. J lost 4 bases, V lost 3 bases, and 4 bases had no gene match. The CDR3 runs to 16 residues.

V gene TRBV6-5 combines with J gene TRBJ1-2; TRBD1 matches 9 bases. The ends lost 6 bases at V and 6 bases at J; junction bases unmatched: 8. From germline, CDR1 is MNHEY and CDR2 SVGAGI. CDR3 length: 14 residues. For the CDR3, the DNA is TGTGCCAGCAGGGCCACAGGGGGCGCCCATGGCTACACCTTC. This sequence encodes CASRATGGAHGYTF.

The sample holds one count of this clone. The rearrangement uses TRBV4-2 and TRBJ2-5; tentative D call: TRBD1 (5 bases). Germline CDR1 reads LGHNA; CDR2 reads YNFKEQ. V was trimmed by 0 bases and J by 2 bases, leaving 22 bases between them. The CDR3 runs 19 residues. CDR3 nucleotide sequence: TGTGCCAGCAGCCAAGATCCTGGATTTCAGGGTAGGAGTCAAGAGACCCAGTACTTC. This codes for CASSQDPGFQGRSQETQYF.

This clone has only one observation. This CDR3 is CASSLQGVVEAFF. The CDR3 coding sequence is TGTGCCAGCAGCTTACAGGGGGTAGTTGAAGCTTTCTTT. J is TRBJ1-1 and V is TRBV11-2; 7 bases fit TRBD1. The germline V gene has CDR1 SGHAT and CDR2 FQNNGV. After removal of 2 bases from V and 7 bases from J, the junction contained 4 bases not matched to a gene. The CDR3 loop spans 13 amino acids. Looking up the rest from reference TRBV11-2 and TRBJ1-1 gives the full variable domain: EAGVAQSPRYKIIEKRQSVAFWCNPISGHATLYWYQQILGQGPKLLIQFQNNGVVDDSQLPKDRFSAERLKGVDSTLKIQPAKLEDSAVYLCASSLQGVVEAFFGQGTRLTVV.

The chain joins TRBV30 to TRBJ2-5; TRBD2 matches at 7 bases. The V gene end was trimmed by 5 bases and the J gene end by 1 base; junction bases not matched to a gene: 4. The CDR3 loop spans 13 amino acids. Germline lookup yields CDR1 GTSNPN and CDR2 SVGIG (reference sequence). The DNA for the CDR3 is TGTGCCTGGGGAGGGACTACCCAAGAGACCCAGTACTTC. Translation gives CAWGGTTQETQYF.

CDR3 DNA sequence: TGCGCCAGCAGCCAAGCTTTCGGGGGTGGGGGTCCCTACGAGCAGTACTTC. Encoded protein: CASSQAFGGGGPYEQYF. The chain uses TRBV4-3 and TRBJ2-7; a possible D gene is TRBD2 (6 bases). V was pared by 1 base and J by 2 bases, with 18 bases between. Germline CDR1 and CDR2: LGHNA and YSLEER. This CDR3 has 17 residues.

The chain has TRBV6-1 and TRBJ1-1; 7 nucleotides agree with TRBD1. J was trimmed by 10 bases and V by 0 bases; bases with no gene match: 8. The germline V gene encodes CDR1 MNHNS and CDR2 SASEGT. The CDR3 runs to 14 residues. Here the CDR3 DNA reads TGTGCCAGCAGTGAAGCAGGGGGCATAGGCTCAGCTTTCTTT. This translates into CASSEAGGIGSAFF.

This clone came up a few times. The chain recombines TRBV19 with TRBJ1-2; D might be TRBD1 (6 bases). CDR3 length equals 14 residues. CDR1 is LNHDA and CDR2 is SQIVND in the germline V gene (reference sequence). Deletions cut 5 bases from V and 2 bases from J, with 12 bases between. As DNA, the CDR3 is TGTGCCAGTAGTGCCAACAGGGCGAACTATGGCTACACCTTC. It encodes CASSANRANYGYTF.

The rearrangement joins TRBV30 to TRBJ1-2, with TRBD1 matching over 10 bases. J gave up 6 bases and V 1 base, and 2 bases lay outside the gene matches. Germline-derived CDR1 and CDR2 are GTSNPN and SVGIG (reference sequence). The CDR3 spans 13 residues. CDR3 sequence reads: CAWSAGTGDGYTF. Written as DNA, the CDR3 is TGTGCCTGGAGTGCCGGGACAGGGGATGGCTACACCTTC.

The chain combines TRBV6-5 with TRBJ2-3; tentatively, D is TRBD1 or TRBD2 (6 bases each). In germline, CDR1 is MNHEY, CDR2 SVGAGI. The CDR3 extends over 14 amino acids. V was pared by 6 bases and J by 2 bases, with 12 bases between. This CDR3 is CASRLGGYTDTQYF. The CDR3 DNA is TGTGCCAGCAGACTAGGGGGGTACACAGATACGCAGTATTTT.

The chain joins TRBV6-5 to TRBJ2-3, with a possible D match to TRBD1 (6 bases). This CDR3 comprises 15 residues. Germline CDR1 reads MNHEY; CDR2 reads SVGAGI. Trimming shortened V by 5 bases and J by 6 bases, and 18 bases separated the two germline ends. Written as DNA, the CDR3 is TGTGCCAGCAGTCCTTATTACAGGGAATCGGATACGCAGTATTTT. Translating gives CASSPYYRESDTQYF.

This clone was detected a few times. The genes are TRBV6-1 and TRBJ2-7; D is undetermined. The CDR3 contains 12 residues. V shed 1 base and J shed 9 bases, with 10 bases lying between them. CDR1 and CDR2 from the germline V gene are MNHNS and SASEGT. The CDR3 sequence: CASSEVNVVQYF. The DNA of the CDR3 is TGTGCCAGCAGTGAAGTAAATGTGGTGCAGTACTTC.

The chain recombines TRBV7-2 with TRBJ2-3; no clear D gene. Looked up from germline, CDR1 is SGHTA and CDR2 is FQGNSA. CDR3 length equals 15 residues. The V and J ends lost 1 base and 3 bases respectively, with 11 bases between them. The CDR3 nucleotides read TGTGCCAGCAGCTTAGAGGCTCGGGTAACAGATACGCAGTATTTT. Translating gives CASSLEARVTDTQYF.

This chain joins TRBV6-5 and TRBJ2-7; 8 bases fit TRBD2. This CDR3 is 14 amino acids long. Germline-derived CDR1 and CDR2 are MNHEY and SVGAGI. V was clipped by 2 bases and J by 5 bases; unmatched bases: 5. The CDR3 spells CASSYRGRFDEQYF. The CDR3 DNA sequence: TGTGCCAGCAGTTACCGCGGGAGGTTCGACGAGCAGTACTTC.

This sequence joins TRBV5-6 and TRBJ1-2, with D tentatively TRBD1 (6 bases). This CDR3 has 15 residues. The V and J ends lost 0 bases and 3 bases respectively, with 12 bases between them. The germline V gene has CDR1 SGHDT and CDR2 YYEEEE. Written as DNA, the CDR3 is TGTGCCAGCAGCTTGGGTCGGGGGGCCTACTATGGCTACACCTTC. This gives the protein CASSLGRGAYYGYTF. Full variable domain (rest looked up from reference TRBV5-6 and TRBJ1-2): DAGVTQSPTHLIKTRGQQVTLRCSPKSGHDTVSWYQQALGQGPQFIFQYYEEEERQRGNFPDRFSGHQFPNYSSELNVNALLLGDSALYLCASSLGRGAYYGYTFGSGTRLTVV.

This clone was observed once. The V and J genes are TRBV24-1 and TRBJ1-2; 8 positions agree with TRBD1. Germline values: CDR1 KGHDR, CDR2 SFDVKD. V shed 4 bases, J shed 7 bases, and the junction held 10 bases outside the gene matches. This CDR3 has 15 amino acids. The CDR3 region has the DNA TGTGCCACCAGTGAGACAGATGACAGGGGTGGTGGCTACACCTTC. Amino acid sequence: CATSETDDRGGGYTF.

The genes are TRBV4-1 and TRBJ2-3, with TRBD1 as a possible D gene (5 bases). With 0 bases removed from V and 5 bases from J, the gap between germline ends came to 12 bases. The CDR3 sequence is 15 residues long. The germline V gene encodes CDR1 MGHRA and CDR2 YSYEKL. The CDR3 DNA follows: TGCGCCAGCAGCCAAGATAGCTCCAGGGAAGATACGCAGTATTTT. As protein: CASSQDSSREDTQYF.

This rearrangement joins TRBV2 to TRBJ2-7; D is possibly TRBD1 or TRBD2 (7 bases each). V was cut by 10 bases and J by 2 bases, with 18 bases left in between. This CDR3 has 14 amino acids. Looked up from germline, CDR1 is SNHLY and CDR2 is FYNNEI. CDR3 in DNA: TGTGCCATCAACAGGGGAGGGAGCCCCTACGAGCAGTACTTC. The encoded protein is CAINRGGSPYEQYF.

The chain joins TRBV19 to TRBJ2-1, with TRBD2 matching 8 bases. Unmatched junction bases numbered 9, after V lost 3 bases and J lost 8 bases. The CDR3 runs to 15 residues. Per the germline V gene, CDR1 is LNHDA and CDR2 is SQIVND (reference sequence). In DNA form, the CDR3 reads TGTGCCAGTAGTATCGGCGGGGGGCCGTTGGATGAGCAGTTCTTC. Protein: CASSIGGGPLDEQFF.